Below are 21 T cell receptor beta chains sequenced from a single sample in a study of naive and memory T cell subsets. Study-wide points: Possibly reflecting memory cells re-expressing CD45RA, a few larger clonotypes occurred in naive repertoires, especially CD8.

An equimolar mix of two oligonucleotides served as the beta constant-region primer for TRBC1 and TRBC2. Nested alpha and beta constant-region primers with the SP2 primer drove four PCR rounds on ligated cDNA. TCRdb reprocessed the UMI-ligation and nested PCR reads via MiXCR and lists one record per CDR3 protein. The sample carries approximately 150,000 distinct CDR3 sequences, 15% to 25% recorded once. Antigens for these TCRs are unknown. The sequenced sample consisted of naive CD8+ T cells from blood. The receptors come from a human donor in good health.

The chain links TRBV19 to TRBJ2-3; D is undetermined. This CDR3 spans 13 amino acids. V lost 5 bases and J 6 bases, leaving 12 bases between the germline ends. Germline V CDR1 and CDR2: LNHDA, SQIVND (reference sequence). The CDR3 spells CASSPRHLDTQYF. DNA for the CDR3: TGTGCCAGTAGTCCCAGGCACTTGGATACGCAGTATTTT.

This clonotype came up a few times. The chain carries TRBV28 and TRBJ2-7, with 8 positions matching TRBD2. J lost 2 bases, V lost 6 bases, and 12 bases had no gene match. CDR1 is MDHEN, CDR2 SYDVKM, per germline. The CDR3 runs 16 residues. The CDR3 nucleotides are TGTGCCAGCAGCCCTACTAGTGGCGGGGGGACCTACGAGCAGTACTTC. Encoded protein: CASSPTSGGGTYEQYF.

A few counts support this clonotype. The chain employs TRBV20-1 and TRBJ2-3; D uncertain. The CDR3 runs to 14 residues. Germline-derived CDR1 and CDR2 are DFQATT and SNEGSKA (reference sequence). Trimming shortened V by 0 bases and J by 4 bases, and 11 bases separated the two germline ends. The CDR3 region is CSARDNRRADTQYF. The CDR3 nucleotides are TGCAGTGCTAGAGATAACAGACGGGCAGATACGCAGTATTTT.

CDR3 sequence: CASSFGGGPYEQYF. The DNA of the CDR3 is TGTGCCAGCAGTTTTGGGGGAGGGCCCTACGAGCAGTACTTC. The V call is TRBV28, the J call TRBJ2-7, with 7 bases lining up with TRBD2. This CDR3 is 14 amino acids long. V gave up 3 bases and J gave up 2 bases; unmatched junction bases: 4. Germline CDR1 is MDHEN and CDR2 is SYDVKM.

This clonotype was detected a few times. The chain combines TRBV7-9 with TRBJ1-1, with a tentative D call TRBD1 (5 bases). The germline gives CDR1 SEHNR, CDR2 FQNEAQ (reference sequence). Trimming cost V 3 bases and J 7 bases, with 6 bases left between them. The CDR3 spans 11 residues. The CDR3 is CASSFQGEAFF. CDR3 sequence (DNA): TGTGCCAGCAGCTTCCAGGGTGAAGCTTTCTTT.

The chain couples TRBV7-9 to TRBJ1-5, with 8 nucleotides matching TRBD1. CDR3 size: 17 residues. V shed 1 base, J shed 0 bases, and the junction held 5 bases outside the gene matches. Germline values: CDR1 SEHNR, CDR2 FQNEAQ (reference sequence). In DNA, the CDR3 is TGTGCCAGCAGCTTAGTCCAGGGGGCCTCTAGCAATCAGCCCCAGCATTTT. This sequence encodes CASSLVQGASSNQPQHF.

This clonotype has just a few counts. The J gene is TRBJ1-1, the V gene TRBV6-1; the D is unclear. CDR1 MNHNS and CDR2 SASEGT come from the germline V gene. The CDR3 is 17 residues long. V lost 9 bases and J lost 0, with 23 bases in between. Here the CDR3 reads CASTSRLTNLMNTEAFF. The CDR3 DNA follows: TGTGCCAGTACCTCGCGGCTAACAAACCTGATGAACACTGAAGCTTTCTTT.

V and J are TRBV5-1 and TRBJ1-2, with TRBD1 as a possible D gene (5 bases). This CDR3 has 14 residues. Germline CDR1 SGHRS, CDR2 YFSETQ. Trimming left V 0 bases short and J 5 bases short, with 11 bases between. The chain's CDR3 is CASSLEGVSYGYTF. CDR3 nucleotides: TGCGCCAGCAGCTTGGAAGGGGTTTCTTATGGCTACACCTTC. Using reference TRBV5-1 and TRBJ1-2 for the parts outside the CDR3, the full variable domain is KAGVTQTPRYLIKTRGQQVTLSCSPISGHRSVSWYQQTPGQGLQFLFEYFSETQRNKGNFPGRFSGRQFSNSRSEMNVSTLELGDSALYLCASSLEGVSYGYTFGSGTRLTVV.

This clonotype was seen a handful of times. The V call is TRBV4-3, the J call TRBJ2-6, with D hard to call. The ends were cut back, 4 bases at V and 3 bases at J, with 13 bases in the middle. The CDR3 covers 16 residues. Germline V CDR1 and CDR2: LGHNA, YSLEER. The chain's CDR3 is CASSPDSRYGANVLTF. The CDR3 nucleotides are TGCGCCAGCAGCCCCGATTCACGGTATGGGGCCAACGTCCTGACTTTC.

The V gene is TRBV5-5, the J gene TRBJ2-2, with 7 bases that match TRBD1. The germline CDR1 and CDR2 sequences are SGHKS and YYEKEE (reference sequence). This CDR3 spans 15 amino acids. J was trimmed by 1 base and V by 4 bases; bases with no gene match: 4. The CDR3 DNA sequence: TGTGCCAGCAGCCAGGGGGAAGAGAACACCGGGGAGCTGTTTTTT. Translation gives CASSQGEENTGELFF.

The chain joins TRBV27 to TRBJ2-1; D might be TRBD2 (6 bases). Germline V gene sequence: CDR1 MNHEY, CDR2 SMNVEV (reference sequence). Trimming stripped 8 bases from V and 2 bases from J, with 13 bases between. This CDR3 has 14 amino acids. CDR3 in amino acids: CASGFSGTYNEQFF. CDR3 DNA sequence: TGTGCCAGCGGATTTAGCGGAACCTACAATGAGCAGTTCTTC.

The rearrangement links TRBV11-2 to TRBJ1-1; D perhaps matches TRBD1 (5 bases). V was clipped by 3 bases and J by 7 bases, with 12 bases between them. CDR1 and CDR2 from the germline V gene are SGHAT and FQNNGV. The CDR3 contains 13 residues. CDR3 residues: CASSFGDPGEAFF. In DNA form, the CDR3 reads TGTGCCAGCAGCTTTGGGGACCCAGGTGAAGCTTTCTTT.

The J gene is TRBJ2-1, the V gene TRBV6-2 or TRBV6-3, with 9 bases fitting TRBD2. The CDR3 is made up of 14 amino acids. J lost 7 bases, V lost 5 bases, and 6 bases had no gene match. In germline, CDR1 is MNHEY, CDR2 SVGEGT. The CDR3 region is CASSLSGRQNEQFF. Here the CDR3 DNA reads TGTGCCAGCAGTCTAAGCGGGAGGCAAAATGAGCAGTTCTTC.

This clonotype was seen a handful of times. V usage is TRBV4-1 and J usage is TRBJ2-2; no firm D call. Trimming cost V 2 bases and J 8 bases, with 9 bases left between them. The CDR3 runs 13 residues. Germline V lookup: CDR1 MGHRA, CDR2 YSYEKL. CDR3 protein: CASSQLALGELFF. The DNA for the CDR3 is TGCGCCAGCAGCCAATTAGCTTTAGGGGAGCTGTTTTTT.

The chain combines TRBV5-5 with TRBJ2-1; D is ambiguous. This CDR3 comprises 12 residues. From germline, CDR1 is SGHKS and CDR2 YYEKEE (reference sequence). V gave up 1 base and J gave up 6 bases, with 5 bases separating them. The CDR3 is CASSLISNEQFF. CDR3 DNA: TGTGCCAGCAGCTTGATCAGCAATGAGCAGTTCTTC.

V usage is TRBV27 and J usage is TRBJ2-7; weak D call: TRBD1 (5 bases). Germline CDR1 MNHEY, CDR2 SMNVEV (reference sequence). CDR3 length equals 14 residues. V was cut by 4 bases and J by 5 bases, with 15 bases left in between. For the CDR3, the DNA is TGTGCCAGCAGTTCGGACATTTTAGGAGACGAGCAGTACTTC. It translates to CASSSDILGDEQYF.

This chain uses TRBV7-9 with TRBJ2-1; the match to TRBD1 covers 7 bases. The CDR3 runs to 18 residues. The V and J ends lost 2 bases and 8 bases, in that order; junction bases with no gene match: 18. The germline gives CDR1 SEHNR, CDR2 FQNEAQ (reference sequence). This CDR3 is CASSLRMDRWGLVDEQFF. In DNA, the CDR3 is TGTGCCAGCAGCTTACGGATGGACAGGTGGGGTCTGGTCGATGAGCAGTTCTTC. Supplemented by reference TRBV7-9 and TRBJ2-1, the full variable domain reads DTGVSQNPRHKITKRGQNVTFRCDPISEHNRLYWYRQTLGQGPEFLTYFQNEAQLEKSRLLSDRFSAERPKGSFSTLEIQRTEQGDSAMYLCASSLRMDRWGLVDEQFFGPGTRLTVL.

J is TRBJ2-7 and V is TRBV3-1; D gene ambiguous. CDR1 is LGHDT, CDR2 YNNKEL, per germline (reference sequence). The CDR3 totals 14 residues. Trimming took 0 bases from V and 2 from J, leaving 8 bases between them. The CDR3 loop is CASSQERIPYEQYF. The CDR3 DNA reads as TGTGCCAGCAGCCAAGAGAGGATTCCCTACGAGCAGTACTTC.

The DNA of the CDR3 is TGTGCCAGCAGCCGAAACTCCGGGACAGGCTCCTACGAGCAGTACTTC. Its protein product is CASSRNSGTGSYEQYF. J is TRBJ2-7 and V is TRBV28; 8 bases agree with TRBD1. After removal of 6 bases from V and 0 bases from J, the junction contained 10 bases not matched to a gene. CDR1 is MDHEN, CDR2 SYDVKM, per germline. The CDR3 is 16 amino acids.

This clonotype was seen a handful of times. The gene calls are TRBV7-6 and TRBJ2-3; a possible D gene is TRBD1 (6 bases). V lost 1 base to trimming and J lost 4 bases, with 15 bases between them. The CDR3 length is 16 residues. Germline-derived CDR1 and CDR2 are SGHVS and FNYEAQ. In nucleotides, the CDR3 is TGTGCCAGCAGCTTAGAACAGGGTGGCATCGCAGATACGCAGTATTTT. Translation: CASSLEQGGIADTQYF.

This clonotype showed up many times. The rearrangement uses TRBV6-5 and TRBJ2-7, with D tentatively TRBD2 (5 bases). Germline CDR1 reads MNHEY; CDR2 reads SVGAGI. V was trimmed by 10 bases and J by 2 bases, leaving 18 bases between them. The CDR3 is made up of 14 amino acids. The CDR3: CATYPAGGAYEQYF. CDR3 DNA sequence: TGTGCCACCTACCCGGCGGGCGGAGCCTACGAGCAGTACTTC.